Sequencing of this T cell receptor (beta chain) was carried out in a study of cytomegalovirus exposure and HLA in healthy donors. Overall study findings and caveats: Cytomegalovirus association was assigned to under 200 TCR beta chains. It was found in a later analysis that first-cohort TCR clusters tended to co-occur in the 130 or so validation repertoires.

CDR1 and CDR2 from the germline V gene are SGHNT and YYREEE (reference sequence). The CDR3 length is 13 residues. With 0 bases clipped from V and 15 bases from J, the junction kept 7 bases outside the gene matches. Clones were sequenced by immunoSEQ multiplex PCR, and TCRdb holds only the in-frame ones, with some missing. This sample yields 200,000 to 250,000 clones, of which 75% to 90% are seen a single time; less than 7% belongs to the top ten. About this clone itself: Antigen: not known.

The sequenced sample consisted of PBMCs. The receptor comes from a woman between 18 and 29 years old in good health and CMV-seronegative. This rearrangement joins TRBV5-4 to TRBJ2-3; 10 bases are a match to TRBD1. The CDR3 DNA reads TGTGCCAGCAGCTTGGCCGGACAGGGGGAGAGATATTTT. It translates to CASSLAGQGERYF.